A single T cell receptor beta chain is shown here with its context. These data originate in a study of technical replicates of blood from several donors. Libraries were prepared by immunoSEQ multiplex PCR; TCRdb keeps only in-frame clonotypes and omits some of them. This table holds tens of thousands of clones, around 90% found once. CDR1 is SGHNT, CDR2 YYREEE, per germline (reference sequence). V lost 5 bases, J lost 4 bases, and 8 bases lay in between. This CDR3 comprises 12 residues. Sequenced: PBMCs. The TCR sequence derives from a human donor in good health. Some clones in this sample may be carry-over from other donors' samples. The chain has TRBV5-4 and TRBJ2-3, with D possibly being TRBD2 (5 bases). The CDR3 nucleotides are TGTGCCAGCAGTTTCGGGGCAGATACGCAGTATTTT. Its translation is CASSFGADTQYF.